This passage covers 16 T cell receptor beta chains from one sample sequenced in a study of blood T cell repertoires in COVID-19. Sequencing was performed with immunoSEQ multiplex PCR; in TCRdb, only in-frame clones are kept and a portion is missing. This table holds 150,000 or so clones, around 82% found once. Specimen: peripheral blood. The receptor set was obtained from a woman in her 40s with COVID-19, enrolled during active disease.

V and J are TRBV28 and TRBJ2-7; TRBD1 matches at 7 bases. V was clipped by 5 bases and J by 0 bases; unmatched bases: 7. The germline CDR1 and CDR2 sequences are MDHEN and SYDVKM. CDR3 length: 15 residues. The CDR3 loop reads CASSADRASSYEQYV. CDR3 sequence (DNA): TGTGCCAGCAGTGCTGACAGGGCCAGCTCCTACGAGCAGTACGTC.

The chain employs TRBV25-1 and TRBJ2-5, with a tentative D call TRBD1 (6 bases). Germline CDR1 is MGHDK and CDR2 is SYGVNS. This CDR3 is 12 amino acids long. Trimming removed 3 bases at V and 10 bases at J, with 12 bases between. This CDR3 reads CASSDRGQVQYF. For the CDR3, the DNA is TGTGCCAGCAGTGACCGGGGACAAGTCCAGTACTTC.

This chain links TRBV5-8 with TRBJ2-3; possibly TRBD1 for D (5 bases). The CDR3 spans 14 residues. The V end lost 6 bases, the J end lost 2 bases, and 13 bases lay between the germline ends. Germline V gives CDR1 SGHTS, CDR2 YDEGEE. The CDR3 DNA is TGTGCCAGCAACTCTGGCAGGGCCACAGATACGCAGTATTTT. Translated, it gives CASNSGRATDTQYF.

The genes are TRBV21-1 and TRBJ1-6; no DNA check was done on the table's D call, TRBD1. TRBV21-1 is flagged as a pseudogene. The CDR3 length is 15 residues. The CDR3, as DNA: TGTGCCAGCATTAACCCGGACACGCTCAATTCACCCCTCCACTTT. This gives the protein CASINPDTLNSPLHF.

V is TRBV4-2 and J is TRBJ2-7; D possibly corresponds to TRBD2 (6 bases). CDR1 LGHNA and CDR2 YNFKEQ come from the germline V gene. The CDR3 is made up of 16 amino acids. Trimming took off 0 bases at V and 4 bases at J, with 16 bases between the two ends. CDR3 sequence reads: CASSQDWRDSSYEQYF. As DNA, the CDR3 is TGTGCCAGCAGCCAAGATTGGAGGGATTCGAGTTACGAGCAGTACTTC.

The chain carries TRBV3-1 (or the pseudogene TRBV3-2) and TRBJ1-2, with no clear D. The CDR3 covers 14 residues. Germline V gene lookup returns CDR1 LGHDT and CDR2 YNNKEL (reference sequence). The ends were cut back, 1 base at V and 4 bases at J, with 10 bases in the middle. The CDR3 region is CASSQGHTTYGYTF. CDR3 DNA: TGTGCCAGCAGCCAAGGCCACACAACCTATGGCTACACCTTC.

The gene calls are TRBV30 and TRBJ2-5; D perhaps matches TRBD2 (6 bases). The CDR3 covers 11 residues. The germline CDR1 and CDR2 sequences are GTSNPN and SVGIG (reference sequence). The CDR3 is CAGGIGETQYF. DNA of the CDR3: TGTGCTGGCGGGATAGGGGAGACCCAGTACTTC.

This chain joins TRBV6-1 and TRBJ2-7, with D perhaps TRBD2 (6 bases). This CDR3 has 12 amino acids. V was clipped by 0 bases and J by 10 bases, with 10 bases between them. Germline V gene lookup returns CDR1 MNHNS and CDR2 SASEGT. CDR3 residues: CASSEARGSQYV. CDR3 bases: TGTGCCAGCAGTGAAGCGCGGGGATCCCAGTACGTC.

The V gene is TRBV10-3, the J gene TRBJ1-1; 8 nucleotides agree with TRBD1. In germline, CDR1 is ENHRY, CDR2 SYGVKD. J was trimmed by 1 base and V by 8 bases; bases with no gene match: 0. This CDR3 comprises 12 residues. CDR3 nucleotides: TGTGCCATCGGGACAGGGAACACTGAAGCTTTCTTT. It codes for CAIGTGNTEAFF.

This rearrangement joins TRBV6-1 to TRBJ1-2, with a weak D call TRBD1 (6 bases). V gave up 0 bases and J gave up 13 bases, with 15 bases separating them. Germline loops: CDR1 MNHNS, CDR2 SASEGT. The CDR3 has 13 residues. The CDR3 region is CASSEAGTRDCTF. The CDR3 nucleotides read TGTGCCAGCAGTGAAGCCGGGACAAGGGATTGCACCTTC.

The chain joins TRBV10-1 to TRBJ2-1, with 10 bases aligning to TRBD1. Germline lookup yields CDR1 WNHNN and CDR2 SYGVQD (reference sequence). With V trimmed by 5 bases and J by 8 bases, 6 bases remained unmatched. This CDR3 comprises 14 residues. CDR3 amino acids: CASSRGQGRDEQFF. CDR3 nucleotide sequence: TGCGCCAGCAGTAGGGGACAGGGGAGGGATGAGCAGTTCTTC.

This clone occurred once. V usage is TRBV5-4 and J usage is TRBJ1-1; D unclear. Germline lookup yields CDR1 SGHNT and CDR2 YYREEE (reference sequence). V lost 3 bases to trimming and J lost 2 bases, with 5 bases between them. The CDR3 has 12 residues. CDR3 protein: CASSSTNTEAFF. The CDR3 DNA reads as TGTGCCAGCAGCTCCACTAACACTGAAGCTTTCTTT.

This rearrangement joins TRBV18 to TRBJ2-3; D is unresolved. V dropped 3 bases and J dropped 6 bases, with 13 bases sitting between them. Germline CDR1 and CDR2: KGHSH and LQKENI. The CDR3 runs 14 residues. For the CDR3, the DNA is TGTGCCAGCTCACCCCCCCCACAGAGTGATACGCAGTATTTT. Protein sequence: CASSPPPQSDTQYF.

The genes are TRBV18 and TRBJ1-4; D remains unclear. The germline V gene has CDR1 KGHSH and CDR2 LQKENI. The CDR3 contains 13 residues. The V end lost 1 base, the J end lost 8 bases, and 8 bases lay between the germline ends. The chain's CDR3 is CASSPRREEKLFF. DNA of the CDR3: TGTGCCAGCTCACCACGAAGGGAGGAAAAACTGTTTTTT. The whole variable domain, remainder taken from reference TRBV18 and TRBJ1-4, is NAGVMQNPRHLVRRRGQEARLRCSPMKGHSHVYWYRQLPEEGLKFMVYLQKENIIDESGMPKERFSAEFPKEGPSILRIQQVVRGDSAAYFCASSPRREEKLFFGSGTQLSVL.

This clone was seen just once. The rearrangement uses TRBV6-1 and TRBJ1-2; maybe TRBD1 (6 bases). Germline CDR1 and CDR2: MNHNS and SASEGT. The germline V and J ends were trimmed by 2 bases and 4 bases, with 11 bases remaining between them. The CDR3 length is 14 residues. CDR3 bases: TGTGCCAGCAGTGAATGGGGGCAGATCTATGGCTACACCTTC. Amino acid sequence: CASSEWGQIYGYTF.

The chain uses TRBV12-3 or TRBV12-4 and TRBJ1-1; D remains ambiguous. The CDR3 is made up of 13 amino acids. Trimming took 2 bases from V and 5 from J, leaving 9 bases between them. CDR3 sequence: CASSLIEGTEAFF. The CDR3 DNA sequence: TGTGCCAGCAGTTTAATAGAGGGAACTGAAGCTTTCTTT.